The sequence of this T cell receptor beta chain was determined in a study of T cells in Graves' hyperthyroidism and ophthalmopathy. Trimming stripped 1 base from V and 4 bases from J, with 14 bases between. The V gene's germline CDR1 is MGHRA and CDR2 YSYEKL. The CDR3 extends over 15 amino acids. What was amplified from RNA transcripts were TCR beta CDR3 regions. HTBI primers were employed in a first-round RT-PCR of the TCR CDR3. TCRdb independently ran MiXCR on the multiplex PCR reads; one entry per CDR3 protein. The sample carries approximately 620,000 distinct CDR3 sequences, 14% recorded once. This TCR was sampled from a woman aged 25-40 years with Graves' hyperthyroidism that later progressed to Graves' ophthalmopathy. Specimen: blood. This chain uses TRBV4-1 with TRBJ2-7; D may be TRBD1 (5 bases). The CDR3 here is CASSQGGAGLYEQYF. CDR3 DNA: TGCGCCAGCAGCCAAGGGGGCGCAGGTTTGTACGAGCAGTACTTC.